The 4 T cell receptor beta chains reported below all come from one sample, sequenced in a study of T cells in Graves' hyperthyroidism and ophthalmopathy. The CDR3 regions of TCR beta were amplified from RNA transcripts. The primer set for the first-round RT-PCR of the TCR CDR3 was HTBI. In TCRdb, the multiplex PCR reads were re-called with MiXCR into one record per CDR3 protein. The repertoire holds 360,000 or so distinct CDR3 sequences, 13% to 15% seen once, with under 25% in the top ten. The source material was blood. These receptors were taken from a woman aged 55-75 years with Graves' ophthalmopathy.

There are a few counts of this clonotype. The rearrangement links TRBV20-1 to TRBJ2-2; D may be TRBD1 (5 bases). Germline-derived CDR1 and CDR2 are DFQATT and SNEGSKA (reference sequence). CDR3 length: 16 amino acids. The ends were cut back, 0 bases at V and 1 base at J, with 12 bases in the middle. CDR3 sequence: CSARDLPGMNTGELFF. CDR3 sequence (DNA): TGCAGTGCTAGAGATCTACCAGGGATGAACACCGGGGAGCTGTTTTTT.

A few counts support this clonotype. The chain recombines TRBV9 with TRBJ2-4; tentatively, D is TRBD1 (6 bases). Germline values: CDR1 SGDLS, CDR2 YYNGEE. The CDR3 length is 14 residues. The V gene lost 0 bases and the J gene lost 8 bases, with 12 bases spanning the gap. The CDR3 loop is CASSVGAGADIQYF. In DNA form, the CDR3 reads TGTGCCAGCAGCGTAGGGGCAGGGGCGGACATTCAGTACTTC. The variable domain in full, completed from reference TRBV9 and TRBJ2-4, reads DSGVTQTPKHLITATGQRVTLRCSPRSGDLSVYWYQQSLDQGLQFLIQYYNGEERAKGNILERFSAQQFPDLHSELNLSSLELGDSALYFCASSVGAGADIQYFGAGTRLSVL.

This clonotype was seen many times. The DNA of the CDR3 is TGTGCCAGCAGCTTAGATCCGGTCTCCAGTTGGTCCACAGATACGCAGTATTTT. Translated, it gives CASSLDPVSSWSTDTQYF. The chain couples TRBV11-2 to TRBJ2-3; D unclear. Germline values: CDR1 SGHAT, CDR2 FQNNGV. The CDR3 spans 18 residues. Trimming removed 0 bases at V and 2 bases at J, with 18 bases between. Looking up the rest from reference TRBV11-2 and TRBJ2-3 gives the full variable domain: EAGVAQSPRYKIIEKRQSVAFWCNPISGHATLYWYQQILGQGPKLLIQFQNNGVVDDSQLPKDRFSAERLKGVDSTLKIQPAKLEDSAVYLCASSLDPVSSWSTDTQYFGPGTRLTVL.

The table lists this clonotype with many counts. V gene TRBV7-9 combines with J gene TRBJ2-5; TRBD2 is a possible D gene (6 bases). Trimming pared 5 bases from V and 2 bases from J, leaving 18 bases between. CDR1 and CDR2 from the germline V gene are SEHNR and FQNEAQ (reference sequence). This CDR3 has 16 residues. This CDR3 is CASSPAPGLEQETQYF. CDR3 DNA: TGTGCCAGCAGCCCCGCCCCGGGACTGGAACAAGAGACCCAGTACTTC. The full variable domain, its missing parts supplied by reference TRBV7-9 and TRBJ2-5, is DTGVSQNPRHKITKRGQNVTFRCDPISEHNRLYWYRQTLGQGPEFLTYFQNEAQLEKSRLLSDRFSAERPKGSFSTLEIQRTEQGDSAMYLCASSPAPGLEQETQYFGPGTRLLVL.